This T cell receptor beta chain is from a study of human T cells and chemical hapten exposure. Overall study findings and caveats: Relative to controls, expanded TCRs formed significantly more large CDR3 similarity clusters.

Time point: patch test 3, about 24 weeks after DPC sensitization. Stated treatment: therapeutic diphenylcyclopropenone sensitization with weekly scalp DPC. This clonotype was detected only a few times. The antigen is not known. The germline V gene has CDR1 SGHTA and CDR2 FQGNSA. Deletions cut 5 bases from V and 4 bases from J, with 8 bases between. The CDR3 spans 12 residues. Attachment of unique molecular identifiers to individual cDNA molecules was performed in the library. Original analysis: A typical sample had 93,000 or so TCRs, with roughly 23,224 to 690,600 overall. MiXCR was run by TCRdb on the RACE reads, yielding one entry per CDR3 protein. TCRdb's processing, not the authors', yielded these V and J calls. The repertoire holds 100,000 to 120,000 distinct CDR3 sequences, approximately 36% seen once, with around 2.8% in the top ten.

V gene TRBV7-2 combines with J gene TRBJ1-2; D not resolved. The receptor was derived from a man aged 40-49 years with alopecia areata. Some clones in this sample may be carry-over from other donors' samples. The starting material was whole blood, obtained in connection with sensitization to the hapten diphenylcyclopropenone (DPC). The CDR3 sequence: CASSAEAYGYTF. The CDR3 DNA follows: TGTGCCAGCAGCGCAGAGGCCTATGGCTACACCTTC.